The 12 T cell receptor beta chains below were found in one sample sequenced in a study of post-analysis software for immune sequencing data (dated by TCRdb to between 2014 and 2017). Study-wide conclusions, independent of this receptor: Significantly higher frequencies in patients than in controls were found for five TRBV segments, including TRBV5-6, TRBV5-1 and TRBV20-1.

Their antigens are not known. Receptor amplification or capture employed PCR. This sample was sequenced with an Illumina HiSeq 2500. Unique molecular identifiers were incorporated into TCR beta cDNA libraries to reduce PCR and sequencing biases. TCRdb passed the public sequencing reads through fastp at Q25 and MiXCR, retaining productive beta sequences. Here each entry gathers all rows of one CDR3 protein and keeps the most common genes and DNA. The sample has 170,000 or so distinct CDR3 sequences on record, around 30% of them singletons. Roughly 1.6% of the sample lies in the top ten. Sequencing was carried out using blood. These receptors were obtained from a girl between 5 and 17 years old with multiple sclerosis.

Notes on this clonotype: At one boundary the junction diverges from the germline segment, which might be a read error. The chain combines TRBV2 with TRBJ2-2, with 11 bases fitting TRBD2. Germline CDR1 is SNHLY and CDR2 is FYNNEI. The CDR3 consists of 16 residues. CDR3 sequence: CASMFSGRDDTGEVFF. CDR3 DNA: TGTGCCAGCATGTTTAGCGGGAGGGATGACACCGGGGAGGTGTTTTTT.

This clonotype has ten or more counts. The gene calls are TRBV4-1 and TRBJ2-7, with 8 bases that match TRBD1. Trimming cost V 1 base and J 2 bases; bases outside gene matches: 4. Germline CDR1 is MGHRA and CDR2 is YSYEKL. This CDR3 spans 15 amino acids. This CDR3 reads CASSQGGTGTYEQYF. CDR3 bases: TGCGCCAGCAGCCAAGGGGGGACAGGAACCTACGAGCAGTACTTC.

Worth noting for this clonotype: A much larger clone differs by one base, so this may be a read error. CDR3 bases: TGTGCCGCCAGTCGCGGGACAGCTAGCACAGATACGCAGTATTTT. Translating gives CAASRGTASTDTQYF. The J gene is TRBJ2-3, the V gene TRBV24-1, with D maybe TRBD1 (7 bases). The CDR3 sequence is 15 residues long. Germline CDR1 reads KGHDR; CDR2 reads SFDVKD.

Concerning this clonotype itself: This may come from a read error, since a much larger clone is one base off. The chain is built from TRBV13 and TRBJ1-2; a weak D match, TRBD1 (5 bases). V was pared by 3 bases and J by 8 bases, with 19 bases between. The CDR3 spans 15 residues. CDR1 PRHDT and CDR2 FYEKMQ come from the germline V gene (reference sequence). The CDR3 coding sequence is TGTGCCAGCAGCTTCACGGGGCCCACGGAGTCCGGCTACACCTTC. Protein sequence: CASSFTGPTESGYTF.

The chain recombines TRBV7-9 with TRBJ1-1; possible D gene TRBD1, 6 bases. In germline, CDR1 is SEHNR, CDR2 FQNEAQ (reference sequence). The CDR3 has 15 amino acids. Trimming pared 5 bases from V and 3 bases from J, leaving 16 bases between. In DNA, the CDR3 is TGTGCCAGCAGCCCAGGGCGGGGGGCTTACACTGAAGCTTTCTTT. This encodes CASSPGRGAYTEAFF.

Judged by abundance, this clonotype is medium-sized. CDR3 nucleotides: TGTGCCAGCAGCGTAGAGGGATCCTACGAGCAGTACTTC. Residues: CASSVEGSYEQYF. The genes are TRBV9 and TRBJ2-7; unclear D gene. V lost 0 bases to trimming and J lost 1 base, with 5 bases between them. The CDR3 is made up of 13 amino acids. Germline V gene lookup returns CDR1 SGDLS and CDR2 YYNGEE.

This rearrangement joins TRBV20-1 to TRBJ1-1; D gene ambiguous. The germline V gene has CDR1 DFQATT and CDR2 SNEGSKA (reference sequence). Deletions cut 6 bases from V and 1 base from J, with 12 bases between. This CDR3 contains 13 residues. The CDR3 region has the DNA TGCAGTGCGATGCAGGAGTGGAACACTGAAGCTTTCTTT. Protein sequence: CSAMQEWNTEAFF.

This clonotype was recorded many times. This sequence joins TRBV7-2 and TRBJ1-2; D remains unclear. V was shortened by 1 base and J by 4 bases, with 7 bases between the two germline ends. The CDR3 is 13 residues long. Germline loops: CDR1 SGHTA, CDR2 FQGNSA. As DNA, the CDR3 is TGTGCCAGCAGCTTAGATCCGCTCTATGGCTACACCTTC. Its protein is CASSLDPLYGYTF.

This clonotype was seen a handful of times. This chain uses TRBV21-1 with TRBJ2-1. TRBV21-1 is a known pseudogene. This CDR3 has 18 amino acids. The CDR3 region has the DNA TGTGCCAGCAGCAAAGTCGGGTCGCGCTCGAGCTCCTACAATGAGCAGTTCTTC. It specifies CASSKVGSRSSSYNEQFF.

This clonotype occurred many times. The CDR3 DNA sequence: TGCGCCAGCAGTGAGGCCGGAGGCGAAGCTTTCTTT. As protein: CASSEAGGEAFF. J is TRBJ1-1 and V is TRBV10-2; D is ambiguous. The CDR3 consists of 12 residues. V was trimmed by 2 bases and J by 8 bases, leaving 9 bases between them. Germline V CDR1 and CDR2: WSHSY, SAAADI.

Many counts were recorded for this clonotype. The chain employs TRBV6-5 and TRBJ2-5, with D perhaps matching TRBD2 (6 bases). This CDR3 is built from 16 residues. Germline CDR1 is MNHEY and CDR2 is SVGAGI. Deletions cut 7 bases from V and 4 bases from J, with 22 bases between. The CDR3 coding sequence is TGTGCCAGCACCCAATTCTGGTGGGAGGTTGGAGAGACCCAGTACTTC. The encoded protein is CASTQFWWEVGETQYF.

This clonotype has a count of ten or more. This chain uses TRBV7-9 with TRBJ2-3; 11 nucleotides agree with TRBD2. CDR1 is SEHNR, CDR2 FQNEAQ, per germline (reference sequence). The CDR3 covers 19 residues. With V trimmed by 1 base and J by 5 bases, 14 bases remained unmatched. The DNA for the CDR3 is TGTGCCAGCAGCTTAGACGTAGCGGGAGGGCAGATGATGCTAGATACGCAGTATTTT. Translating gives CASSLDVAGGQMMLDTQYF. Using reference TRBV7-9 and TRBJ2-3 for the parts outside the CDR3, the full variable domain is DTGVSQNPRHKITKRGQNVTFRCDPISEHNRLYWYRQTLGQGPEFLTYFQNEAQLEKSRLLSDRFSAERPKGSFSTLEIQRTEQGDSAMYLCASSLDVAGGQMMLDTQYFGPGTRLTVL.